The source of this TCR beta chain is a study of technical replicates of blood from a few donors. Germline CDR1 reads SGDLS; CDR2 reads YYNGEE. V was pared by 3 bases and J by 10 bases, with 10 bases between. CDR3 size: 11 residues. TCRdb keeps only in-frame clones here, not all; method: immunoSEQ multiplex PCR. The sample holds under 50,000 clones; about 96% are singletons and the top ten take 0.35% to 0.4%. This TCR came from a human donor in good health. Sequenced input: T cells isolated from PBMCs. The chain carries TRBV9 and TRBJ1-2; maybe TRBD1 (6 bases). CDR3 bases: TGTGCCAGCAGCGCCAGGGGAGTCTACACCTTC. Amino acids: CASSARGVYTF.